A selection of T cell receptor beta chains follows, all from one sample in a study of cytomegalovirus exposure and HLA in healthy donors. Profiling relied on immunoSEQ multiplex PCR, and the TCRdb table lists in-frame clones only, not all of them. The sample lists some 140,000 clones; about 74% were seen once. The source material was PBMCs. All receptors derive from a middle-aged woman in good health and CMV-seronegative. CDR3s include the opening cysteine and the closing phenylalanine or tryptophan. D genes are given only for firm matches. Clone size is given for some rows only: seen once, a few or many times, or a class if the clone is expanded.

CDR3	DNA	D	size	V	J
CASSRGGGTYEQYF	TGTGCCAGCAGCCGCGGGGGGGGAACCTACGAGCAGTACTTC	TRBD2	.	TRBV7-8	TRBJ2-7
CASSLSGQGRGYTF	TGTGCCAGCAGTTTATCAGGGCAGGGGAGAGGCTACACCTTC	.	.	TRBV27	TRBJ1-2
CASSNTGGTNEKLFF	TGCGCCAGCAGCAACACGGGGGGGACTAATGAAAAACTGTTTTTT	.	.	TRBV4-1	TRBJ1-4
CAISEGSGAGANVLTF	TGTGCCATCAGTGAAGGCTCAGGGGCTGGGGCCAACGTCCTGACTTTC	.	.	TRBV10-3	TRBJ2-6
CASSPLGQARTDTQYF	TGTGCCAGCAGTCCCCTCGGACAGGCCCGCACAGATACGCAGTATTTT	TRBD1	.	TRBV28	TRBJ2-3
CASSSTGGGTEAFF	TGCGCCAGCAGCTCGACAGGGGGAGGCACTGAAGCTTTCTTT	TRBD1	.	TRBV5-1	TRBJ1-1
CASSLVGQGNTEAFF	TGTGCCAGCAGCCTTGTGGGGCAGGGTAACACTGAAGCTTTCTTT	.	few	TRBV13	TRBJ1-1
CASSPQGADTEAFF	TGTGCCAGTAGTCCACAGGGGGCGGACACTGAAGCTTTCTTT	TRBD1	.	TRBV19	TRBJ1-1
CASSLGLPPSHEQFF	TGTGCTAGCAGCTTAGGGCTCCCTCCCTCGCATGAGCAGTTCTTC	.	.	TRBV7-7	TRBJ2-1
CASSETNRVTDTQYF	TGTGCCAGCAGTGAGACAAACAGGGTGACAGATACGCAGTATTTT	.	.	TRBV2	TRBJ2-3
CASTRSESGGYTF	TGTGCCAGCACAAGATCCGAGAGCGGGGGCTACACCTTC	.	.	TRBV6-1	TRBJ1-2
CASSLGAMNSYNSPLHF	TGCGCCAGCAGCTTGGGAGCGATGAACTCCTATAATTCACCCCTCCACTTT	.	.	TRBV5-1	TRBJ1-6
CASSVEVSVTISDTQYF	TGTGCCAGCAGCGTAGAGGTCAGCGTTACAATTTCGGATACGCAGTATTTT	.	once	TRBV9	TRBJ2-3
CASSKDRGRNYGYTF	TGCGCCAGCAGCAAAGACAGGGGGCGAAACTATGGCTACACCTTC	TRBD1	.	TRBV5-1	TRBJ1-2
CAWNVGLQTYEQYF	TGTGCCTGGAATGTGGGACTACAAACCTACGAGCAGTACTTC	TRBD2	.	TRBV30	TRBJ2-7
CAWSVRGDLPQHF	TGTGCCTGGAGTGTACGGGGGGACTTGCCCCAGCATTTT	.	.	TRBV30	TRBJ1-5
CVSSLGTGRYNEQFF	TGTGTTAGCAGCCTCGGGACAGGGCGTTACAATGAGCAGTTCTTC	TRBD1	.	TRBV7-7	TRBJ2-1
CASSVTGNTEAFF	TGTGCCAGCAGCGTGACAGGGAACACTGAAGCTTTCTTT	.	.	TRBV9	TRBJ1-1